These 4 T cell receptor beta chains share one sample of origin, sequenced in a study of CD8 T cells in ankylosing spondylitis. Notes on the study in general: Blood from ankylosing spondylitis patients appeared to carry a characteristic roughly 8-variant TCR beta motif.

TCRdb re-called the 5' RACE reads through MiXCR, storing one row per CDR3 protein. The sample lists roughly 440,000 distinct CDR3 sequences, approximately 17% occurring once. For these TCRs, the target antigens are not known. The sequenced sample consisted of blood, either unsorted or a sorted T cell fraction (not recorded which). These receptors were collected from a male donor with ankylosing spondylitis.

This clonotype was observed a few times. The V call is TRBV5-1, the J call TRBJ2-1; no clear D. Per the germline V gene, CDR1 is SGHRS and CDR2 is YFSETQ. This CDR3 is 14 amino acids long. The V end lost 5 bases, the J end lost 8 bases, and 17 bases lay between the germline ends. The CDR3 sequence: CASSFGRSGDEQFF. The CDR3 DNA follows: TGCGCCAGCAGTTTTGGTCGGTCCGGTGATGAGCAGTTCTTC.

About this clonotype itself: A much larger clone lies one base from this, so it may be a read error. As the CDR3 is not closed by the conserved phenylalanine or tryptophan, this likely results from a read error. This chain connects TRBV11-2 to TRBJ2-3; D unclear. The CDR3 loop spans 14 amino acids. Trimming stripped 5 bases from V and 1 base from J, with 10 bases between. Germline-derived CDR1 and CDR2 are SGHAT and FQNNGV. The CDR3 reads CASSRSPGTDTQYV. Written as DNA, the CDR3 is TGTGCCAGCAGCCGATCCCCGGGCACAGATACGCAGTATGTT.

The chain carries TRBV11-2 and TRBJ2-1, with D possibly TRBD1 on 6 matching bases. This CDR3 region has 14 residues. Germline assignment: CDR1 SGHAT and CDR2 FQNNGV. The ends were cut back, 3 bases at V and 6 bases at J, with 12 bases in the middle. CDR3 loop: CASSFSQGSNEQFF. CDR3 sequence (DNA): TGTGCCAGCAGCTTCTCACAGGGATCCAATGAGCAGTTCTTC. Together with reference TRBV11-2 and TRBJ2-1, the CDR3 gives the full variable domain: EAGVAQSPRYKIIEKRQSVAFWCNPISGHATLYWYQQILGQGPKLLIQFQNNGVVDDSQLPKDRFSAERLKGVDSTLKIQPAKLEDSAVYLCASSFSQGSNEQFFGPGTRLTVL.

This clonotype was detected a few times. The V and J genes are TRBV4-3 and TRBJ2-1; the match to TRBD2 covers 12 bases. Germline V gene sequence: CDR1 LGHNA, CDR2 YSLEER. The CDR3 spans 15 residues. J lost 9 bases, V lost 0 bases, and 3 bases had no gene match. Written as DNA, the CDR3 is TGCGCCAGCAGCCAAGATAAACTAGCGGGGGGTGAGCAGTTCTTC. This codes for CASSQDKLAGGEQFF.